This passage covers 15 T cell receptor beta chains from one sample sequenced in a study of T cells after yellow fever vaccination. TCRdb independently ran MiXCR on the 5' RACE reads; one entry per CDR3 protein. Of hundreds of thousands of distinct CDR3 sequences in the sample, around an eighth are singletons; the top ten hold 14% to 15%. The specimen comprised PBMCs, sampled on the day of the yellow fever booster vaccination. Receptors were obtained from a man aged 25 to 45 who received the YFV17D yellow fever vaccine.

The sample holds many counts of this clonotype. The J gene is TRBJ2-7, the V gene TRBV5-6, with 9 nucleotides matching TRBD2. Germline CDR1 SGHDT, CDR2 YYEEEE. Losses at the gene ends were 0 bases for V and 2 bases for J; bases not matched to a gene: 3. The length of the CDR3 is 15 residues. CDR3 sequence reads: CASSLVPSGTYEQYF. Written as DNA, the CDR3 is TGTGCCAGCAGCTTGGTGCCTAGCGGGACCTACGAGCAGTACTTC.

The table lists this clonotype with a few counts. The chain links TRBV20-1 to TRBJ2-3, with TRBD1 matching over 9 bases. The CDR3 covers 13 residues. Germline CDR1 reads DFQATT; CDR2 reads SNEGSKA (reference sequence). V lost 7 bases to trimming and J lost 8 bases; unmatched junction nucleotides: 10. Here the CDR3 reads CSVPPSGQGTQYF. In DNA form, the CDR3 reads TGCAGTGTCCCACCTTCGGGACAGGGTACGCAGTATTTT.

V usage is TRBV5-1 and J usage is TRBJ2-3; TRBD2 matches 11 bases. The CDR3 covers 18 residues. Per germline, CDR1 SGHRS and CDR2 YFSETQ. V lost 4 bases and J lost 0; bases outside the gene matches: 10. CDR3: CASSGTSGSVGSTDTQYF. CDR3 nucleotides: TGCGCCAGCAGCGGTACTAGCGGGAGTGTCGGCAGCACAGATACGCAGTATTTT.

This chain connects TRBV20-1 to TRBJ2-1; 7 bases map to TRBD2. The V gene's germline CDR1 is DFQATT and CDR2 SNEGSKA (reference sequence). Germline trimming cut 7 bases from V and 8 bases from J; bases unmatched to any gene: 5. The CDR3 has 11 amino acids. The CDR3 DNA reads as TGCAGTGTTCCGGGAGGCTATGAGCAGTTCTTC. This gives the protein CSVPGGYEQFF.

This clonotype was recorded only once. The chain is built from TRBV19 and TRBJ2-3, with D perhaps being TRBD1 or TRBD2 (6 bases each). The CDR3 is 14 amino acids. Per the germline V gene, CDR1 is LNHDA and CDR2 is SQIVND (reference sequence). V was trimmed by 7 bases and J by 5 bases, leaving 16 bases between them. The CDR3 sequence: CASTTRRGEDTQYF. CDR3 nucleotides: TGTGCCAGTACCACTAGAAGGGGGGAAGATACGCAGTATTTT.

This clonotype was seen a few times. This chain links TRBV7-2 with TRBJ2-1; TRBD1 matches 7 bases. The CDR3 consists of 14 residues. Germline CDR1 is SGHTA and CDR2 is FQGNSA. V shed 1 base, J shed 6 bases, and the junction held 3 bases outside the gene matches. The CDR3 reads CASSLDPGGNEQFF. CDR3 bases: TGTGCCAGCAGCTTAGATCCAGGGGGCAATGAGCAGTTCTTC.

There are a few counts of this clonotype. V gene TRBV18 combines with J gene TRBJ1-5, with D possibly matching TRBD1 (6 bases). Trimming cost V 2 bases and J 3 bases, with 23 bases left between them. The CDR3 consists of 19 residues. Looked up from germline, CDR1 is KGHSH and CDR2 is LQKENI. The CDR3 reads CASSPTDWVLQGNNQPQHF. CDR3 nucleotides: TGTGCCAGCTCACCAACCGACTGGGTTCTCCAGGGGAACAATCAGCCCCAGCATTTT.

The J gene is TRBJ2-7, the V gene TRBV7-8, with 7 bases that match TRBD2. Per germline, CDR1 SGHVS and CDR2 FQNEAQ. CDR3 size: 15 residues. V shed 3 bases, J shed 1 base, and the junction held 6 bases outside the gene matches. The chain's CDR3 is CASSLRLADSYEQYF. CDR3 DNA: TGTGCCAGCAGCTTGAGGCTAGCGGATTCCTACGAGCAGTACTTC. Drawing the rest from reference TRBV7-8 and TRBJ2-7, the complete variable domain is GAGVSQSPRYKVAKRGQDVALRCDPISGHVSLFWYQQALGQGPEFLTYFQNEAQLDKSGLPSDRFFAERPEGSVSTLKIQRTQQEDSAVYLCASSLRLADSYEQYFGPGTRLTVT.

CDR3 bases: TGTGCCAGCAGTTATTCCCCCCTAGCGAGCACCTACGAGCAGTACTTC. This sequence encodes CASSYSPLASTYEQYF. The chain has TRBV6-5 and TRBJ2-7; maybe TRBD2 (6 bases). Between the trimmed V and J ends, which lost 3 bases and 2 bases, there was a span of 17 bases. CDR1 is MNHEY and CDR2 is SVGAGI in the germline V gene. CDR3 length: 16 residues.

Here the CDR3 reads CASGPPLHF. CDR3 nucleotides: TGTGCCAGCGGGCCCCCCCTCCACTTT. The chain employs TRBV12-3 or TRBV12-4 and TRBJ1-6; D not certain. The V gene lost 8 bases and the J gene lost 13 bases, with 6 bases spanning the gap. CDR3 size: 9 residues.

This clonotype appeared a few times. This chain joins TRBV5-6 and TRBJ2-3; D perhaps matches TRBD2 (6 bases). This CDR3 has 17 residues. Germline V gives CDR1 SGHDT, CDR2 YYEEEE. V gave up 4 bases and J gave up 2 bases, with 20 bases separating them. CDR3 loop: CASSATVRGLSTDTQYF. CDR3 sequence (DNA): TGTGCCAGCAGCGCAACCGTTAGGGGACTTTCCACAGATACGCAGTATTTT.

The chain couples TRBV20-1 to TRBJ1-1; D not certain. Germline V gene sequence: CDR1 DFQATT, CDR2 SNEGSKA (reference sequence). Trimming cost V 0 bases and J 1 base, with 6 bases left between them. This CDR3 is 13 amino acids long. The CDR3 nucleotides are TGCAGTGCTAGAGACAGCCGGAACACTGAAGCTTTCTTT. It specifies CSARDSRNTEAFF.

This clonotype was detected a few times. V and J are TRBV15 and TRBJ2-2; D assignment may be TRBD1 or TRBD2 (5 bases each). V gave up 3 bases and J gave up 1 base, with 12 bases separating them. The CDR3 consists of 16 residues. CDR1 and CDR2 (germline): LNHNV, YYDKDF (reference sequence). CDR3 DNA sequence: TGTGCCACCAGCAGCGTCGGGGACGGGAACACCGGGGAGCTGTTTTTT. Encoded protein: CATSSVGDGNTGELFF.

This clonotype was seen only a few times. The chain has TRBV3-1 and TRBJ2-3; D may match TRBD1 or TRBD2 (5 bases each). The length of the CDR3 is 16 residues. The ends were cut back, 0 bases at V and 2 bases at J, with 12 bases in the middle. Per germline, CDR1 LGHDT and CDR2 YNNKEL (reference sequence). The CDR3 is CASSQDSGRNTDTQYF. The CDR3, as DNA: TGTGCCAGCAGCCAAGACTCGGGACGGAACACAGATACGCAGTATTTT.

V gene TRBV7-2 combines with J gene TRBJ1-6; TRBD1 matches 8 bases. CDR3 length: 15 amino acids. Germline V lookup: CDR1 SGHTA, CDR2 FQGNSA. V trimming: 0 bases; J trimming: 10 bases; junction bases outside the gene matches: 5. CDR3 nucleotide sequence: TGTGCCAGCAGCTTAGCATGGACAGGGAGGTCACCCCTCCACTTT. It specifies CASSLAWTGRSPLHF.